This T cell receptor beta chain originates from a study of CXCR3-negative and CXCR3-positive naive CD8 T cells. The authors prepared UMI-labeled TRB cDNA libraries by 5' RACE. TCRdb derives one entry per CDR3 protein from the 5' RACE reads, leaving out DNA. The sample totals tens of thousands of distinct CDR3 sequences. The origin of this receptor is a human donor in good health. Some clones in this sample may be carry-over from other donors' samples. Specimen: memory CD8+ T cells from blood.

CDR3 residues: CSTRGIYGYTF. The chain carries TRBV29-1 and TRBJ1-2. CDR3 length equals 11 residues. The germline gives CDR1 SQVTM, CDR2 ANQGSEA.